Listed here are 13 T cell receptor beta chains from one sample, sequenced in a study of CD8+CD57+ T cells in acquired aplastic anemia. Profiling that covered TCR beta VDJ and CDR3 relied on genomic DNA as its template. MiXCR, applied by TCRdb to the reads, yields one record per CDR3 protein. Among around 180,000 distinct CDR3 sequences listed, 50% to 75% were seen once. The sample taken for sequencing was sorted CD4+, CD8+, or CD8+CD57+ T cells (not recorded which) from PBMCs. The receptors shown here come from a human donor in good health.

The chain is built from TRBV6-6 and TRBJ2-7, with TRBD1 matching 10 bases. The CDR3 has 17 amino acids. The germline gives CDR1 MNHNY, CDR2 SVGAGI (reference sequence). V lost 8 bases and J lost 5; bases outside the gene matches: 18. The CDR3 bases are TGTGCCAGCGCAGCACCGCTAACCGGGACAGGGGACCACGAGCAGTACTTC. Residues: CASAAPLTGTGDHEQYF.

The chain uses TRBV9 and TRBJ2-1; D possibly corresponds to TRBD1 (6 bases). The CDR3 is made up of 16 amino acids. Germline values: CDR1 SGDLS, CDR2 YYNGEE. V gave up 6 bases and J gave up 6 bases, with 22 bases separating them. For the CDR3, the DNA is TGTGCCAGCACTGCACCGGACAGTTCCCACTTCAATGAGCAGTTCTTC. This gives the protein CASTAPDSSHFNEQFF.

This clonotype showed up just a few times. The gene calls are TRBV25-1 and TRBJ2-7; TRBD2 aligns across 7 bases. CDR1 is MGHDK and CDR2 is SYGVNS in the germline V gene. The CDR3 is made up of 14 amino acids. V was clipped by 3 bases and J by 7 bases; unmatched bases: 9. CDR3 in amino acids: CASSDRRREYEQYF. CDR3 sequence (DNA): TGTGCCAGCAGTGATCGGCGGCGGGAGTATGAGCAGTACTTC.

The chain employs TRBV7-8 and TRBJ2-5; D is possibly TRBD2 (6 bases). This CDR3 spans 16 amino acids. Germline V gene sequence: CDR1 SGHVS, CDR2 FQNEAQ. Trimming left V 2 bases short and J 5 bases short, with 18 bases between. CDR3 coding DNA: TGTGCCAGCAGCTTATCCGGGGGTAGTGTCGGGGAGACCCAGTACTTC. Its protein is CASSLSGGSVGETQYF.

This sequence joins TRBV20-1 and TRBJ1-1; TRBD1 might be the D (5 bases). Germline values: CDR1 DFQATT, CDR2 SNEGSKA (reference sequence). There are 13 residues in the CDR3. V lost 7 bases and J lost 5, with 17 bases in between. Written as DNA, the CDR3 is TGCAGTGTCCTGGGACGGGGGGAGACTGAAGCTTTCTTT. Protein product: CSVLGRGETEAFF.

This chain uses TRBV19 with TRBJ2-1, with D possibly matching TRBD2 (6 bases). The V end was cut by 4 bases, the J end by 10 bases, with 8 bases between. Per the germline V gene, CDR1 is LNHDA and CDR2 is SQIVND (reference sequence). This CDR3 spans 11 amino acids. Here the CDR3 reads CASSRGDEQFF. The CDR3 region has the DNA TGTGCCAGTAGTAGGGGGGACGAGCAGTTCTTC.

The CDR3 sequence is CSAPGPYYGYTF. The DNA of the CDR3 is TGCAGTGCCCCGGGACCCTACTATGGCTACACCTTC. The chain links TRBV20-1 to TRBJ1-2; D is perhaps TRBD1 (5 bases). Germline-derived CDR1 and CDR2 are DFQATT and SNEGSKA (reference sequence). This CDR3 comprises 12 residues. V was pared by 6 bases and J by 3 bases, with 11 bases between.

This clonotype was seen only a few times. The junction shows a germline mismatch at one end, possibly a read error. In nucleotides, the CDR3 is TGCGCCAGCAGCTTGATTGGGTTCACCAAAAACATTCAGTACTTC. It is translated as CASSLIGFTKNIQYF. The rearrangement joins TRBV5-5 to TRBJ2-4; D gene uncertain. The CDR3 length is 15 residues. The V gene's germline CDR1 is SGHKS and CDR2 YYEKEE (reference sequence).

J is TRBJ2-5 and V is TRBV7-9; TRBD2 aligns across 10 bases. V gave up 5 bases and J gave up 1 base; unmatched junction bases: 13. Per the germline V gene, CDR1 is SEHNR and CDR2 is FQNEAQ (reference sequence). This CDR3 is 18 amino acids long. CDR3 protein: CASSPKRGGPALQETQYF. The CDR3 DNA sequence: TGTGCCAGCAGCCCCAAGCGGGGGGGCCCCGCTCTCCAAGAGACCCAGTACTTC.

In the case of this clonotype: The CDR3 carries no conserved terminal phenylalanine or tryptophan, so it likely arises from a read error. This rearrangement joins TRBV19 to TRBJ1-2; D call uncertain. The CDR3 spans 15 residues. The germline CDR1 and CDR2 sequences are LNHDA and SQIVND (reference sequence). Trimming cost V 3 bases and J 0 bases, with 11 bases left between them. The CDR3 here is CASSIVRTANYGYTL. The CDR3 nucleotides are TGTGCCAGTAGTATCGTTCGAACGGCTAACTATGGCTACACCCTC.

The chain links TRBV24-1 to TRBJ2-7; D not resolved. The germline CDR1 and CDR2 sequences are KGHDR and SFDVKD. CDR3 length: 14 amino acids. V gave up 5 bases and J gave up 2 bases, with 12 bases separating them. The DNA of the CDR3 is TGTGCCACCAGTGCCAACAGTAGCCCCTACGAGCAGTACTTC. Its protein is CATSANSSPYEQYF.

This clonotype has ten or more counts. The junction departs from germline at one end; a sequencing error may be responsible. The chain joins TRBV5-8 to TRBJ1-2; D gene ambiguous. Per the germline V gene, CDR1 is SGHTS and CDR2 is YDEGEE. The CDR3 runs 14 residues. CDR3 nucleotides: TGTGCCAGCAGTTTGGCCCCTACGCCCTATGGCTACACCTTC. Amino acids: CASSLAPTPYGYTF. The variable domain in full, with the rest retrieved from reference TRBV5-8 and TRBJ1-2, is EAGVTQSPTHLIKTRGQQATLRCSPISGHTSVYWYQQALGLGLQFLLWYDEGEERNRGNFPPRFSGRQFPNYSSELNVNALELEDSALYLCASSLAPTPYGYTFGSGTRLTVV.

This clonotype was seen a handful of times. A much larger clone differs by one base, so this may be a read error. The chain joins TRBV15 to TRBJ2-3; a possible D gene is TRBD2 (5 bases). The CDR3 covers 19 residues. Germline assignment: CDR1 LNHNV and CDR2 YYDKDF (reference sequence). The ends were cut back, 0 bases at V and 4 bases at J, with 23 bases in the middle. The CDR3 protein is CATSRDGSVGSESSDTQYF. The DNA of the CDR3 is TGTGCCACCAGCAGAGATGGATCAGTTGGGAGTGAAAGCTCAGATACGCAGTATTTT. Filled out from reference TRBV15 and TRBJ2-3, the complete variable domain reads DAMVIQNPRYQVTQFGKPVTLSCSQTLNHNVMYWYQQKSSQAPKLLFHYYDKDFNNEADTPDNFQSRRPNTSFCFLDIRSPGLGDTAMYLCATSRDGSVGSESSDTQYFGPGTRLTVL.